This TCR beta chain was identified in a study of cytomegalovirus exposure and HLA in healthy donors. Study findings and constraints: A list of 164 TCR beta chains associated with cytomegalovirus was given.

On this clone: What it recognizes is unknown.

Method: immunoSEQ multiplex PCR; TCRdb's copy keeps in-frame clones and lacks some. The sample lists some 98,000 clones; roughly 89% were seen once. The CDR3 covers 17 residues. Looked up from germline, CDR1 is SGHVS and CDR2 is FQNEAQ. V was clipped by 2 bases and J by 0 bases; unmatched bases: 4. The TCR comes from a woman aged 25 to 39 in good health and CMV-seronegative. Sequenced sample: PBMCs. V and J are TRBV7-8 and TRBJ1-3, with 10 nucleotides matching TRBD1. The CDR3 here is CASSLRRDRGSGNTIYF. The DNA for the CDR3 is TGTGCCAGCAGCTTACGTCGGGACAGGGGCTCTGGAAACACCATATATTTT.